This TCR beta chain was found in a study of T cells after yellow fever vaccination. Notes on the study in general: A secondary response was less intense yet reached its peak sooner, at day 5 versus 15. Post-booster samples contained most primary-vaccination clones (approximately 97% CD4, about 85% CD8). Only a small proportion of the clonotypes turned up in both the CD4 and the CD8 compartments, likely arising from convergent recombination. Researchers cautioned that FACS-sorted repertoires could harbor abundant clonotypes contaminating from the bulk population.

Each CDR3 protein is one row after TCRdb ran MiXCR on the 5' RACE reads. The sample consists of about 170,000 distinct CDR3 sequences, 9.5% to 12% of them appearing once. This clonotype occurred a few times. The antigen is not known. V lost 0 bases and J lost 2, with 12 bases in between. Germline CDR1 is KGHSH and CDR2 is LQKENI. The CDR3 has 16 amino acids. The sequenced sample was CD8+ T cells sorted from PBMCs, obtained 15 days after the yellow fever booster vaccination. The chain is built from TRBV18 and TRBJ2-3; tentative D call: TRBD2 (6 bases). The clonotype originates from a man younger than 35 who received the YFV17D yellow fever vaccine. The CDR3 region is CASSPPSSESTDTQYF. The CDR3 coding sequence is TGTGCCAGCTCACCACCCTCTAGCGAGTCCACAGATACGCAGTATTTT.